This record looks at one T cell receptor (beta chain) sequence and its context. Its antigen is not known. The cDNA was produced through 5'RACE with 10-nucleotide random UMIs. MiXCR, run by TCRdb on the 5' RACE reads, gives a single entry per CDR3 protein. The repertoire has 33,000 or so distinct CDR3 sequences, almost 7.5% of them found once; the top ten carry 4.4%. Unsorted libraries were derived from 2 million PBMCs stored at -80 C. This entry belongs to a study of neurological immune-mediated disorders. Notes on the study in general: Private repertoires in all groups were suggested, as expanded clones shared no CDR3 amino acid sequences across subjects.

Trimming at V came to 6 bases and at J to 6 bases, leaving 9 bases not matched to a gene. The CDR3 length is 13 residues. Germline-derived CDR1 and CDR2 are DFQATT and SNEGSKA (reference sequence). Source material: PBMCs. V and J are TRBV20-1 and TRBJ2-7, with TRBD1 identical over 9 bases. The TCR originated in a woman aged 40 to 50 in good health. CDR3 protein: CSAPRDRVPEQYF. The CDR3 region has the DNA TGCAGTGCCCCTCGGGACAGGGTTCCCGAGCAGTACTTC.